Below, 3 T cell receptor beta chains from the same sample are listed, as sequenced in a study of response to subunit inactivated influenza vaccine. Each CDR3 protein is one row after TCRdb ran MiXCR on the RT-PCR reads. This sample yields some 800,000 distinct CDR3 sequences, of which 21% are seen a single time; roughly 10% belongs to the top ten. The sample was PBMCs from blood, taken 5 days after vaccination. All receptors come from a man over 45 who received an inactivated influenza vaccine.

This clonotype was seen a handful of times. The chain employs TRBV10-3 and TRBJ2-1; 7 nucleotides align to TRBD2. The CDR3 is made up of 15 amino acids. CDR1 is ENHRY, CDR2 SYGVKD, per germline. Trimming took 4 bases from V and 9 from J; bases not matched to a gene: 12. The CDR3 sequence: CAISVSLGGDGEQFF. CDR3 sequence (DNA): TGTGCCATCAGTGTGTCGCTGGGGGGGGACGGTGAGCAGTTCTTC.

The CDR3, as DNA: TGTGCCAGCAGCCACAACAAATGGGGGGTTAAAGGCTACACCTTC. It encodes CASSHNKWGVKGYTF. V gene TRBV13 combines with J gene TRBJ1-2; D perhaps matches TRBD1 (5 bases). Trimming pared 5 bases from V and 8 bases from J, leaving 21 bases between. The CDR3 loop spans 15 amino acids. From germline, CDR1 is PRHDT and CDR2 FYEKMQ (reference sequence).

The sample holds many counts of this clonotype. This chain connects TRBV29-1 to TRBJ2-1, with D uncertain. Trimming pared 4 bases from V and 5 bases from J, leaving 6 bases between. Looked up from germline, CDR1 is SQVTM and CDR2 is ANQGSEA. The CDR3 spans 11 residues. The CDR3 DNA sequence: TGCAGCGTTGTGAGCGACAATGAGCAGTTCTTC. It codes for CSVVSDNEQFF.